A selection of T cell receptor beta chains follows, all from one sample in a study of response to subunit inactivated influenza vaccine. TCRdb called the RT-PCR reads again in MiXCR, with one record for every CDR3 protein. The sample holds approximately 480,000 distinct CDR3 sequences; approximately 11% are singletons and the top ten take 10% to 15%. Here the sequenced sample was PBMCs from blood, taken roughly 45 days after vaccination. Receptors were obtained from a man aged 50 to 60 who received an inactivated influenza vaccine. Both conserved end residues are part of each CDR3. The D gene is left open where the match is weak. Clone size is given for some rows only: seen once, a few or many times, or a class if the clone is expanded.

TRBJ2-5,TRBV7-2,TRBD1,few,CASSLEVTGHRETQYF,TGTGCCAGCAGCTTAGAGGTGACAGGGCACCGGGAGACCCAGTACTTC
TRBJ2-2,TRBV4-1,NA,NA,CASSQIGTDTGELFF,TGCGCCAGCAGCCAAATCGGGACCGACACCGGGGAGCTGTTTTTT
TRBJ2-7,TRBV9,NA,few,CASSAGQTAYEQYF,TGTGCCAGCAGCGCCGGACAGACCGCCTACGAGCAGTACTTC
TRBJ2-5,TRBV3-1,TRBD2,few,CASSPYLSGTETQYF,TGTGCCAGCAGCCCCTACCTTAGCGGGACAGAGACCCAGTACTTC
TRBJ2-3,TRBV4-3,TRBD2,NA,CASSQWAGRGGPVGTDTQYF,TGCGCCAGCAGCCAATGGGCGGGACGGGGGGGCCCAGTCGGCACAGATACGCAGTATTTT
TRBJ2-2,TRBV4-1,TRBD2,few,CASSIQTRGGRTGELFF,TGCGCCAGCAGCATACAAACCCGGGGGGGCCGAACCGGGGAGCTGTTTTTT
TRBJ2-5,TRBV12-3/TRBV12-4,NA,NA,CASSLMGSIGETQYF,TGTGCCAGCAGTTTGATGGGGTCTATTGGGGAGACCCAGTACTTC
TRBJ2-5,TRBV20-1,NA,NA,CSASMPSRQETQYF,TGCAGTGCTAGTATGCCTAGCCGCCAAGAGACCCAGTACTTC
TRBJ2-7,TRBV4-3,TRBD2,NA,CASSQLAGAYEQYF,TGCGCCAGCAGCCAATTAGCGGGGGCCTACGAGCAGTACTTC
TRBJ2-7,TRBV20-1,TRBD1,few,CSAAQGAYEQYF,TGCAGTGCTGCCCAGGGGGCGTACGAGCAGTACTTC
TRBJ2-1,TRBV27,NA,few,CASRYGNEQFF,TGTGCCAGCAGGTATGGAAATGAGCAGTTCTTC
TRBJ2-3,TRBV18,TRBD2,few,CASSPTSGVTTDTQYF,TGTGCCAGCTCTCCGACTAGCGGGGTGACGACAGATACGCAGTATTTT
TRBJ1-4,TRBV16,TRBD1,NA,CASSSRDRTTNEKLFF,TGTGCCAGCAGCTCTCGGGACAGAACCACTAATGAAAAACTGTTTTTT
TRBJ1-4,TRBV3-1,NA,NA,CASSQDLKKLFF,TGTGCCAGCAGCCAAGATCTTAAAAAACTGTTTTTT
TRBJ2-1,TRBV2,NA,few,CASNYNIYNEQFF,TGTGCCAGCAACTACAATATTTACAATGAGCAGTTCTTC
TRBJ2-1,TRBV29-1,NA,many,CSVGDTLGQFF,TGCAGCGTGGGGGACACCCTAGGGCAGTTCTTC
TRBJ2-3,TRBV20-1,NA,few,CSASPLITDTQYF,TGCAGTGCTAGCCCCCTAATTACCGATACGCAGTATTTT
TRBJ1-4,TRBV5-1,TRBD1,once,CASQMMGQTNEKLLF,TGCGCCAGCCAAATGATGGGACAGACTAATGAAAAACTGCTTTTT
TRBJ2-5,TRBV7-2,TRBD2,once,CASSASGRAMKTQYF,TGTGCCAGCAGCGCGAGCGGGAGGGCCATGAAGACCCAGTACTTC
TRBJ2-1,TRBV5-1,TRBD2,few,CASSLGGTSGRSNEQFF,TGCGCCAGCAGCTTGGGGGGAACTAGCGGGAGATCTAATGAGCAGTTCTTC
TRBJ2-1,TRBV5-6,NA,NA,CASSLASLEQFF,TGTGCCAGCAGCTTGGCTTCTCTTGAGCAGTTCTTC
TRBJ1-1,TRBV5-6,NA,many,CASSLGIGLTEAFF,TGTGCCAGCAGCTTGGGTATAGGGCTGACTGAAGCTTTCTTT
TRBJ2-7,TRBV10-3,NA,many,CAISPSLSEQYF,TGTGCCATCAGTCCTAGTTTAAGCGAGCAGTACTTC
TRBJ2-1,TRBV5-1,TRBD2,few,CASSPATGRHDEQFF,TGCGCCAGCAGCCCGGCCACCGGGAGGCACGATGAGCAGTTCTTC
TRBJ1-1,TRBV3-1,NA,NA,CASSWDKNTEAFF,TGTGCCAGCAGCTGGGACAAGAACACTGAAGCTTTCTTT
TRBJ2-7,TRBV7-9,NA,few,CASSSPGHDAYEQYF,TGTGCCAGCAGCTCGCCGGGACACGACGCCTACGAGCAGTACTTC
TRBJ1-1,TRBV20-1,NA,many,CSARRGAGNTEAFF,TGCAGTGCTAGGCGGGGGGCTGGGAACACTGAAGCTTTCTTT
TRBJ2-7,TRBV6-2/TRBV6-3,TRBD2,few,CASRYTPTSGIYEQYF,TGTGCCAGCAGATACACCCCGACTAGCGGGATCTACGAGCAGTACTTC
TRBJ2-7,TRBV4-3,TRBD1,many,CASSQVSSGTGSIEQYF,TGCGCCAGCAGCCAAGTCTCGTCCGGGACAGGGTCCATCGAGCAGTACTTC
TRBJ2-7,TRBV28,NA,NA,CASSPFRRPPPPYEQYF,TGTGCCAGCAGTCCTTTCAGAAGACCCCCACCACCTTACGAGCAGTACTTC
TRBJ2-7,TRBV5-1,NA,few,CASSPDSLSYEQYF,TGCGCCAGCAGCCCGGACAGTCTTTCCTACGAGCAGTACTTC
TRBJ1-4,TRBV4-1,NA,NA,CASSQDIRMWGEKLFF,TGCGCCAGCAGCCAAGATATCAGGATGTGGGGTGAAAAACTGTTTTTT
TRBJ2-3,TRBV7-2,TRBD2,few,CASSLDASGRPDTQYF,TGTGCCAGCAGCTTAGATGCTAGCGGGAGGCCAGATACGCAGTATTTT
TRBJ2-1,TRBV4-2,NA,NA,CASTLTGPSYNEQFF,TGTGCCAGCACCCTCACCGGGCCCTCCTACAATGAGCAGTTCTTC
TRBJ2-7,TRBV14,NA,NA,CASSRDTAYEQYF,TGTGCCAGCAGCCGGGACACCGCCTACGAGCAGTACTTC
TRBJ2-1,TRBV20-1,NA,many,CSAGPGGSSYNEQFF,TGCAGTGCTGGACCCGGGGGCAGCTCCTACAATGAGCAGTTCTTC
TRBJ2-3,TRBV9,TRBD2,NA,CASSAGTSGWDTQYF,TGTGCCAGCAGCGCCGGGACTAGCGGGTGGGACACGCAGTATTTT
TRBJ1-3,TRBV5-1,NA,NA,CASSLGASSGNTIYF,TGCGCCAGCAGCTTGGGGGCGAGCTCTGGAAACACCATATATTTT
TRBJ2-1,TRBV7-9,TRBD1,many,CASSQSLGQGKYNEQFF,TGTGCCAGCAGCCAAAGCTTGGGACAGGGAAAATACAATGAGCAGTTCTTC
TRBJ2-7,TRBV6-5,TRBD1,many,CASSYNRGLREQYF,TGTGCCAGCAGTTACAACAGGGGGCTGAGGGAGCAGTACTTC
TRBJ1-1,TRBV6-1,NA,many,CASKPGLNTEAFF,TGTGCCAGCAAGCCGGGGCTTAACACTGAAGCTTTCTTT
TRBJ2-1,TRBV7-9,NA,NA,CASSLALARREQFF,TGTGCCAGCAGCTTAGCACTGGCTAGGCGGGAGCAGTTCTTC
TRBJ2-7,TRBV29-1,TRBD1,many,CSCSFRGRDYEQYF,TGCAGCTGCTCGTTCAGGGGGCGCGACTACGAGCAGTACTTC
TRBJ1-3,TRBV5-6,NA,few,CASGLGDGNTIYF,TGTGCCAGCGGTCTTGGGGACGGAAACACCATATATTTT
TRBJ1-2,TRBV7-2,NA,many,CASSISGRTEDGYTF,TGTGCCAGCAGCATCTCCGGCAGGACAGAAGATGGCTACACTTTC
TRBJ1-2,TRBV4-2,NA,NA,CATSQETGFNYGYTF,TGTGCCACCAGCCAAGAGACAGGCTTTAACTATGGCTACACCTTC
TRBJ2-5,TRBV20-1,TRBD1,NA,CSARGQGQETQYF,TGCAGTGCTAGAGGACAGGGCCAAGAGACCCAGTACTTC
TRBJ2-7,TRBV24-1,NA,many,CATSESGTGPRLEQYF,TGTGCCACCAGTGAGAGCGGCACGGGGCCTCGGTTGGAGCAGTACTTC
TRBJ1-5,TRBV7-2,NA,NA,CASSRDFGGNQPQHF,TGTGCCAGCAGCCGTGATTTCGGGGGCAATCAGCCCCAGCATTTT